These T cell receptor beta chains were read from a single sample in a study of memory CD4+ T cells and cytomegalovirus serostatus. Assay: immunoSEQ multiplex PCR; the TCRdb copy retains only in-frame clones and omits some. The table has around 84,000 clones, 80% seen once. Sequencing used memory CD4+ T cells from blood. Receptors were obtained from an adult in good health and CMV-seronegative. The conserved cysteine and the conserved F or W are not part of the CDR3 here. Fields, in order: clone size, J gene, V gene, CDR3 protein. A row's size may be missing; if present it is once, few, many or a size class.

clone size: -; J gene: TRBJ2-6; V gene: TRBV6-7; CDR3 protein: ASSYLQGGGGANVLT
clone size: -; J gene: TRBJ1-2; V gene: TRBV2; CDR3 protein: ASIPDGGGYT
clone size: once; J gene: TRBJ2-7; V gene: TRBV5-6; CDR3 protein: ANPGRAFYEQY
clone size: once; J gene: TRBJ1-2; V gene: TRBV5-6; CDR3 protein: ASSLAPGQGIHGYT
clone size: -; J gene: TRBJ1-5; V gene: TRBV2; CDR3 protein: ASRGDTNQPQH
clone size: -; J gene: TRBJ1-3; V gene: TRBV6-5; CDR3 protein: ASSYQGVGNTIY
clone size: once; J gene: TRBJ2-1; V gene: TRBV5-1; CDR3 protein: ASSIPRGNEQF
clone size: -; J gene: TRBJ1-2; V gene: TRBV12-5; CDR3 protein: ASGLEAGHYGYT
clone size: -; J gene: TRBJ1-5; V gene: TRBV7-9; CDR3 protein: ASSDRQGGFDQPQH
clone size: -; J gene: TRBJ2-7; V gene: TRBV27; CDR3 protein: ASSLWGQGLYEQY
clone size: -; J gene: TRBJ1-4; V gene: TRBV25-1; CDR3 protein: ASSGGQLTNEKLF
clone size: -; J gene: TRBJ1-4; V gene: TRBV5-6; CDR3 protein: ATSVKGREKLF
clone size: -; J gene: TRBJ1-1; V gene: TRBV7-9; CDR3 protein: ASSWWTGGTTEAF
clone size: -; J gene: TRBJ2-2; V gene: TRBV15; CDR3 protein: ATSREAGSNTGELF
clone size: -; J gene: TRBJ1-5; V gene: TRBV7-8; CDR3 protein: ASSLAESGGIH
clone size: -; J gene: TRBJ2-3; V gene: TRBV4-3; CDR3 protein: ASSQDRHATDTQY
clone size: -; J gene: TRBJ2-3; V gene: TRBV28; CDR3 protein: ASSLNRVSDTQY
clone size: -; J gene: TRBJ2-5; V gene: TRBV29-1; CDR3 protein: SASSGQEGSQY
clone size: -; J gene: TRBJ2-3; V gene: TRBV7-9; CDR3 protein: ASSFYVTDTQY
clone size: few; J gene: TRBJ1-3; V gene: TRBV4-2; CDR3 protein: ASSPHGTSGNTIY
clone size: -; J gene: TRBJ2-1; V gene: TRBV18; CDR3 protein: ASSPPLALTINEQF
clone size: -; J gene: TRBJ2-5; V gene: TRBV29-1; CDR3 protein: SVEGQGETQY
clone size: once; J gene: TRBJ2-7; V gene: TRBV6-4; CDR3 protein: ASSELAGAYEQY
clone size: once; J gene: TRBJ1-4; V gene: TRBV14; CDR3 protein: ASSQISGGEKLF
clone size: -; J gene: TRBJ2-7; V gene: TRBV19; CDR3 protein: ASSIVGEQY
clone size: -; J gene: TRBJ1-1; V gene: TRBV2; CDR3 protein: ASSEMGGGLAEAF
clone size: -; J gene: TRBJ2-7; V gene: TRBV21-1; CDR3 protein: ERATEVSYEQY
clone size: -; J gene: TRBJ1-4; V gene: TRBV9; CDR3 protein: ASSATATNEKLF
clone size: -; J gene: TRBJ2-7; V gene: TRBV28; CDR3 protein: ASRQTGWEQY